A single sample is the source of the 15 T cell receptor beta chains below, sequenced in a study of T cell responses to AZD1222 COVID-19 vaccine. Sequenced by immunoSEQ multiplex PCR; TCRdb stores in-frame clones only, minus some. The sample comprises under 200,000 clones, around 90% of which are singletons, and about 4.5% rests with the top ten. The sequences come from peripheral blood, collected on day 0 of AZD1222 vaccination. These receptors were obtained from an adult in good health.

The chain employs TRBV18 and TRBJ2-7; D may correspond to TRBD1 or TRBD2 (5 bases each). The CDR3 consists of 13 residues. V dropped 2 bases and J dropped 6 bases, with 11 bases sitting between them. Looked up from germline, CDR1 is KGHSH and CDR2 is LQKENI. The DNA of the CDR3 is TGTGCCAGCTCACCAGGGGACCGACGCGAGCAGTACTTC. This sequence encodes CASSPGDRREQYF.

The V gene is TRBV11-3, the J gene TRBJ2-7, with D unresolved. The CDR3 runs to 12 residues. Germline V gives CDR1 SGHNT, CDR2 YENEEA. Deletions cut 0 bases from V and 5 bases from J, with 5 bases between. CDR3: CASSLDADEQYF. The CDR3 DNA is TGTGCCAGCAGCTTAGATGCGGACGAGCAGTACTTC. Variable domain in full (rest from reference TRBV11-3 and TRBJ2-7): EAGVVQSPRYKIIEKKQPVAFWCNPISGHNTLYWYLQNLGQGPELLIRYENEEAVDDSQLPKDRFSAERLKGVDSTLKIQPAELGDSAVYLCASSLDADEQYFGPGTRLTVT.

This rearrangement joins TRBV28 to TRBJ2-7; 12 bases are shared with TRBD2. J gave up 0 bases and V 5 bases, and 5 bases lay outside the gene matches. The CDR3 is 16 amino acids. Germline V gene lookup returns CDR1 MDHEN and CDR2 SYDVKM. The CDR3 DNA follows: TGTGCCAGCAGTCTCCGACTAGCGGGGGCCTCCTACGAGCAGTACTTC. It encodes CASSLRLAGASYEQYF.

The CDR3: CASSIRLAPGNEQFF. DNA for the CDR3: TGTGCCAGTAGTATACGGCTAGCGCCCGGCAATGAGCAGTTCTTC. V and J are TRBV19 and TRBJ2-1; a possible D gene is TRBD2 (6 bases). The CDR3 is made up of 15 amino acids. Germline V gives CDR1 LNHDA, CDR2 SQIVND (reference sequence). Trimming took off 2 bases at V and 6 bases at J, with 14 bases between the two ends. The whole variable domain, filled in from reference TRBV19 and TRBJ2-1, reads DGGITQSPKYLFRKEGQNVTLSCEQNLNHDAMYWYRQDPGQGLRLIYYSQIVNDFQKGDIAEGYSVSREKKESFPLTVTSAQKNPTAFYLCASSIRLAPGNEQFFGPGTRLTVL.

The chain employs TRBV5-4 and TRBJ2-1; the match to TRBD2 covers 12 bases. This CDR3 comprises 20 residues. Trimming cost V 3 bases and J 2 bases; bases outside gene matches: 15. Germline V gives CDR1 SGHNT, CDR2 YYREEE (reference sequence). The CDR3, as DNA: TGTGCCAGCAGCTCCCTCTATGACTGGACTAGCGGGATGACCTACAATGAGCAGTTCTTC. It encodes CASSSLYDWTSGMTYNEQFF.

The chain recombines TRBV2 with TRBJ2-7; the D gene is possibly TRBD1 (6 bases). V shed 10 bases and J shed 2 bases, with 15 bases lying between them. Per the germline V gene, CDR1 is SNHLY and CDR2 is FYNNEI. The CDR3 covers 13 residues. CDR3 residues: CATAPDRTYEQYF. The CDR3 DNA is TGTGCCACCGCCCCCGACAGGACCTACGAGCAGTACTTC.

The rearrangement links TRBV19 to TRBJ2-3; D tentatively fits TRBD1 or TRBD2 (7 bases each). There are 15 residues in the CDR3. Germline CDR1 is LNHDA and CDR2 is SQIVND (reference sequence). Trimming took 7 bases from V and 2 from J, leaving 16 bases between them. CDR3 in amino acids: CASTRGDSLTDTQYF. CDR3 bases: TGTGCCAGTACCCGGGGGGACAGCCTCACAGATACGCAGTATTTT.

This chain links TRBV19 with TRBJ1-4; TRBD1 might be the D (5 bases). CDR3 length: 17 amino acids. Germline CDR1 reads LNHDA; CDR2 reads SQIVND (reference sequence). V was pared by 5 bases and J by 3 bases, with 19 bases between. The CDR3 sequence: CASSQGRGTRANEKLFF. CDR3 DNA: TGTGCCAGTAGTCAGGGTCGCGGGACTCGGGCTAATGAAAAACTGTTTTTT.

The rearrangement links TRBV15 to TRBJ1-3; 9 bases agree with TRBD1. Trimming at V came to 3 bases and at J to 9 bases, leaving 21 bases not matched to a gene. Looked up from germline, CDR1 is LNHNV and CDR2 is YYDKDF (reference sequence). The CDR3 contains 19 residues. CDR3 in DNA: TGTGCCACCAGCAGGGTCCTGGACAGGGGTAAGGCCGCGGAGCGCACCATATATTTT. It translates to CATSRVLDRGKAAERTIYF. Filled out from reference TRBV15 and TRBJ1-3, the complete variable domain reads DAMVIQNPRYQVTQFGKPVTLSCSQTLNHNVMYWYQQKSSQAPKLLFHYYDKDFNNEADTPDNFQSRRPNTSFCFLDIRSPGLGDTAMYLCATSRVLDRGKAAERTIYFGEGSWLTVV.

V and J are TRBV7-8 and TRBJ1-1; 7 bases align to TRBD1. Germline loops: CDR1 SGHVS, CDR2 FQNEAQ. Unmatched junction bases numbered 10, after V lost 5 bases and J lost 1 base. The CDR3 contains 16 residues. The chain's CDR3 is CASSPTTGLGNTEAFF. The CDR3 DNA reads TGTGCCAGCAGCCCAACGACAGGGCTGGGGAACACTGAAGCTTTCTTT.

This clone was seen a few times. The V and J genes are TRBV20-1 and TRBJ2-7; either TRBD1 or TRBD2 may supply D (6 bases each). Trimming removed 3 bases at V and 4 bases at J, with 19 bases between. Germline V gene data show CDR1 as DFQATT and CDR2 as SNEGSKA (reference sequence). CDR3 size: 15 residues. The CDR3 protein is CSASDNGGQGYEQYF. The DNA for the CDR3 is TGCAGTGCTAGTGATAACGGGGGCCAAGGTTACGAGCAGTACTTC.

The chain recombines TRBV2 with TRBJ1-3; 8 bases align to TRBD1. The CDR3 runs to 13 residues. V shed 11 bases, J shed 2 bases, and the junction held 5 bases outside the gene matches. Germline CDR1 and CDR2: SNHLY and FYNNEI. The CDR3, as DNA: TGTGCCGCGTCCAGGGGGCCTGGAAACACCATATATTTT. Residues: CAASRGPGNTIYF.

In this sample, this clone turned up once. This sequence joins TRBV5-6 and TRBJ1-1; D possibly corresponds to TRBD1 (5 bases). The CDR3 has 17 residues. The germline gives CDR1 SGHDT, CDR2 YYEEEE. Trimming removed 4 bases at V and 3 bases at J, with 22 bases between. This CDR3 is CASSPMLGRERDTEAFF. The CDR3 bases are TGTGCCAGCAGCCCTATGTTAGGCAGGGAACGGGACACTGAAGCTTTCTTT.

The chain combines TRBV6-5 with TRBJ2-7; no reliable D call. The ends were cut back, 4 bases at V and 3 bases at J, with 19 bases in the middle. The CDR3 loop spans 16 amino acids. Germline V lookup: CDR1 MNHEY, CDR2 SVGAGI. CDR3 bases: TGTGCCAGCAGTTCTTCCCGGGCAGGCCTCAACTACGAGCAGTACTTC. Residues: CASSSSRAGLNYEQYF.

CDR3 sequence reads: CASSLIVGLDTGELFF. The CDR3 DNA reads as TGCGCCAGCAGCTTGATAGTAGGGCTGGACACCGGGGAGCTGTTTTTT. The J gene is TRBJ2-2, the V gene TRBV5-1; D remains ambiguous. With 1 base removed from V and 3 bases from J, the gap between germline ends came to 13 bases. CDR3 length equals 16 residues. Germline V lookup: CDR1 SGHRS, CDR2 YFSETQ.